This entry lists 26 T cell receptor beta chains sequenced from one sample in a study of response to subunit inactivated influenza vaccine. In TCRdb, the RT-PCR reads were re-called with MiXCR into one record per CDR3 protein. The repertoire holds more than 550,000 distinct CDR3 sequences, with about 12% as singletons. The sequencing here drew on PBMCs from blood, taken on the day of vaccination. These receptors all come from a man between 50 and 59 years old who received an inactivated influenza vaccine.

The chain joins TRBV7-9 to TRBJ2-2, with 10 bases identical to TRBD1. Germline values: CDR1 SEHNR, CDR2 FQNEAQ (reference sequence). J lost 6 bases, V lost 5 bases, and 6 bases had no gene match. The CDR3 sequence is 15 residues long. In nucleotides, the CDR3 is TGTGCCAGCAGCGCCTCCGGGACAGGGGCCGGGGAGCTGTTTTTT. It specifies CASSASGTGAGELFF.

The rearrangement joins TRBV11-2 to TRBJ1-6, with D perhaps matching TRBD1 (5 bases). Between the trimmed V and J ends, which lost 4 bases and 1 base, there was a span of 14 bases. The CDR3 loop spans 17 amino acids. Germline V gives CDR1 SGHAT, CDR2 FQNNGV. In DNA form, the CDR3 reads TGTGCCAGCAGCTCCCCGTCGGGGCTGTCCTATAATTCACCCCTCCACTTT. This encodes CASSSPSGLSYNSPLHF.

This clonotype showed up just a few times. This chain uses TRBV6-2 or TRBV6-3 with TRBJ2-2, with 8 nucleotides matching TRBD2. This CDR3 has 16 amino acids. J gave up 6 bases and V 7 bases, and 13 bases lay outside the gene matches. Germline CDR1 is MNHEY and CDR2 is SVGEGT. This CDR3 is CASNKAGGGRSGELFF. DNA of the CDR3: TGTGCCAGCAACAAAGCCGGCGGGGGGCGGTCCGGGGAGCTGTTTTTT.

This clonotype was observed many times. The V call is TRBV4-2, the J call TRBJ2-5; 11 nucleotides line up with TRBD2. The ends lost 1 base at V and 5 bases at J; junction bases unmatched: 9. Germline-derived CDR1 and CDR2 are LGHNA and YNFKEQ. The CDR3 is 17 residues long. The CDR3 protein is CASSQAVLAGGSETQYF. The CDR3 coding sequence is TGTGCCAGCAGCCAAGCGGTTCTAGCGGGAGGATCGGAGACCCAGTACTTC.

The V call is TRBV6-1, the J call TRBJ1-1; TRBD1 is a possible D gene (5 bases). Germline assignment: CDR1 MNHNS and CDR2 SASEGT. This CDR3 has 12 residues. Trimming removed 3 bases from V and 11 bases from J, with 13 bases in between. Written as DNA, the CDR3 is TGTGCCAGCAGTGATTGGCGGGGGGTTGCTTTCTTT. This gives the protein CASSDWRGVAFF.

This clonotype was observed a handful of times. This chain joins TRBV20-1 and TRBJ2-1; TRBD2 might be the D (5 bases). The V end lost 5 bases, the J end lost 2 bases, and 19 bases lay between the germline ends. From germline, CDR1 is DFQATT and CDR2 SNEGSKA (reference sequence). This CDR3 region has 16 residues. CDR3 in DNA: TGCAGTGCTCTTCCTAGCACCCAACGGGCCTACAATGAGCAGTTCTTC. It translates to CSALPSTQRAYNEQFF.

This clonotype was counted a few times. The chain recombines TRBV2 with TRBJ2-7; TRBD1 agrees at 7 bases. V lost 6 bases and J lost 1; bases outside the gene matches: 9. In germline, CDR1 is SNHLY, CDR2 FYNNEI. CDR3 length equals 15 residues. DNA of the CDR3: TGTGCCAGCAGGGAAACAGGGGTTTTATCCTACGAGCAGTACTTC. Its protein is CASRETGVLSYEQYF.

This clonotype was detected a few times. The V gene is TRBV21-1, the J gene TRBJ2-1; the table names TRBD1, a call not compared with the DNA. TRBV21-1 is labeled a pseudogene. The CDR3 is 16 residues long. CDR3 sequence (DNA): TGTGCCAGCAGCGTTCGGGACAGGGGGTTTTACAATGAGCAGTTCTTC. It specifies CASSVRDRGFYNEQFF.

The chain's CDR3 is CSVWGLNTEAFF. CDR3 nucleotides: TGCAGCGTTTGGGGATTGAACACTGAAGCTTTCTTT. The chain uses TRBV29-1 and TRBJ1-1; unclear D gene. Trimming took off 5 bases at V and 0 bases at J, with 7 bases between the two ends. Germline V lookup: CDR1 SQVTM, CDR2 ANQGSEA. The CDR3 totals 12 residues.

This clonotype was seen only a few times. The chain links TRBV20-1 to TRBJ2-7; TRBD2 might be the D (6 bases). The CDR3 sequence is 16 residues long. Trimming pared 2 bases from V and 2 bases from J, leaving 19 bases between. CDR1 and CDR2 from the germline V gene are DFQATT and SNEGSKA (reference sequence). The CDR3 here is CSARYGVEVAAYEQYF. In DNA form, the CDR3 reads TGCAGTGCTAGATACGGAGTGGAGGTAGCGGCCTACGAGCAGTACTTC.

This clonotype was found a few times. Relative to the germline gene, one junction end is altered; a read error may explain this. The J gene is TRBJ2-5, the V gene TRBV7-7; weak D call: TRBD1 (5 bases). The length of the CDR3 is 14 residues. Germline V gene data show CDR1 as SSHAT and CDR2 as FNYEAQ (reference sequence). CDR3 nucleotides: TGTGCTAGCAGCATAAATCGGGCAGGGGAGACCCAGTACTTC. This gives the protein CASSINRAGETQYF. The full variable domain, rest sourced from reference TRBV7-7 and TRBJ2-5, is GAGVSQSPRYKVTKRGQDVTLRCDPISSHATLYWYQQALGQGPEFLTYFNYEAQPDKSGLPSDRFSAERPEGSISTLTIQRTEQRDSAMYRCASSINRAGETQYFGPGTRLLVL.

The table lists this clonotype with a few counts. The chain couples TRBV11-2 to TRBJ2-7; D is unclear. The CDR3 totals 12 residues. V was shortened by 3 bases and J by 2 bases, with 5 bases between the two germline ends. CDR1 and CDR2 from the germline V gene are SGHAT and FQNNGV. Written as DNA, the CDR3 is TGTGCCAGCAGCTTCCAGGCCTACGAGCAGTACTTC. Protein sequence: CASSFQAYEQYF.

This clonotype was picked up a small number of times. This chain connects TRBV20-1 to TRBJ1-1; tentatively, D is TRBD1 (5 bases). The germline gives CDR1 DFQATT, CDR2 SNEGSKA (reference sequence). The CDR3 runs 16 residues. V shed 1 base and J shed 5 bases, with 20 bases lying between them. The CDR3 DNA follows: TGCAGTGCTAGAGGGGGGATCGGGGATCTAGGGACTGAAGCTTTCTTT. Protein sequence: CSARGGIGDLGTEAFF.

The genes are TRBV11-2 and TRBJ2-7; no clear D gene. Germline V gene sequence: CDR1 SGHAT, CDR2 FQNNGV. The CDR3 has 14 amino acids. V lost 2 bases and J 3 bases, leaving 11 bases between the germline ends. CDR3 coding DNA: TGTGCCAGCAGCTTAAGTGTCAGGAACTACGAGCAGTACTTC. This gives the protein CASSLSVRNYEQYF.

This clonotype has ten or more counts. The chain carries TRBV5-1 and TRBJ2-3, with D unresolved. The length of the CDR3 is 15 residues. V lost 0 bases to trimming and J lost 2 bases, with 10 bases between them. Germline-derived CDR1 and CDR2 are SGHRS and YFSETQ. The CDR3 bases are TGCGCCAGCAGCTTGGACGGGCAGCTCACAGATACGCAGTATTTT. This translates into CASSLDGQLTDTQYF.

This clonotype was counted a few times. The chain is built from TRBV12-3 or TRBV12-4 and TRBJ1-1, with TRBD1 matching over 9 bases. V shed 6 bases, J shed 7 bases, and the junction held 15 bases outside the gene matches. The CDR3 loop spans 16 amino acids. CDR3 DNA sequence: TGTGCCAGCAGCCCCTCGACAGGGGGGCTACGGAGTGAAGCTTTCTTT. It codes for CASSPSTGGLRSEAFF.

The rearrangement uses TRBV4-3 and TRBJ2-3; D perhaps matches TRBD1 (6 bases). The length of the CDR3 is 15 residues. Per the germline V gene, CDR1 is LGHNA and CDR2 is YSLEER. Trimming took 0 bases from V and 7 from J, leaving 14 bases between them. CDR3 in amino acids: CASSQDWDNSYTQYF. The CDR3 DNA follows: TGCGCCAGCAGCCAAGATTGGGACAACTCCTATACGCAGTATTTT.

This clonotype was counted only a few times. The chain combines TRBV5-1 with TRBJ2-3, with D unresolved. Germline V gene data show CDR1 as SGHRS and CDR2 as YFSETQ. V lost 4 bases, J lost 0 bases, and 15 bases lay in between. The CDR3 has 16 residues. CDR3 coding DNA: TGCGCCAGCAGCACGAACCGAGGCCCCAGCACAGATACGCAGTATTTT. The encoded protein is CASSTNRGPSTDTQYF.

The table lists this clonotype with many counts. This chain connects TRBV4-2 to TRBJ2-3; D is possibly TRBD1 or TRBD2 (5 bases each). Germline CDR1 is LGHNA and CDR2 is YNFKEQ. CDR3 length equals 15 residues. V was trimmed by 0 bases and J by 4 bases, leaving 11 bases between them. The CDR3 protein is CASSQDGDASDTQYF. The CDR3 DNA sequence: TGTGCCAGCAGCCAAGATGGGGACGCATCAGATACGCAGTATTTT.

This clonotype has just a few counts. The genes are TRBV6-2 or TRBV6-3 and TRBJ2-2, with D unresolved. This CDR3 is built from 15 residues. The V gene's germline CDR1 is MNHEY and CDR2 SVGEGT. V was trimmed by 7 bases and J by 0 bases, leaving 12 bases between them. The CDR3 region is CASNPRRPNTGELFF. In DNA, the CDR3 is TGTGCCAGCAACCCCCGTAGACCGAACACCGGGGAGCTGTTTTTT.

The V call is TRBV6-2 or TRBV6-3, the J call TRBJ2-1; TRBD1 is a possible D gene (6 bases). Trimming pared 6 bases from V and 3 bases from J, leaving 12 bases between. From germline, CDR1 is MNHEY and CDR2 SVGEGT. CDR3 length: 14 amino acids. Here the CDR3 DNA reads TGTGCCAGCAGCCGAGGACAGTTCTACAATGAGCAGTTCTTC. This encodes CASSRGQFYNEQFF.

There are many counts of this clonotype. The chain links TRBV29-1 to TRBJ1-2; no clear D. The length of the CDR3 is 12 residues. The germline gives CDR1 SQVTM, CDR2 ANQGSEA. V lost 3 bases, J lost 4 bases, and 9 bases lay in between. The CDR3 protein is CSVESHLYGYTF. For the CDR3, the DNA is TGCAGCGTTGAGTCACATCTCTATGGCTACACCTTC. The full variable domain, rest sourced from reference TRBV29-1 and TRBJ1-2, is SAVISQKPSRDICQRGTSLTIQCQVDSQVTMMFWYRQQPGQSLTLIATANQGSEATYESGFVIDKFPISRPNLTFSTLTVSNMSPEDSSIYLCSVESHLYGYTFGSGTRLTVV.

A few counts support this clonotype. The chain carries TRBV5-5 and TRBJ1-4; D perhaps matches TRBD1 (6 bases). The CDR3 is made up of 12 amino acids. CDR1 SGHKS and CDR2 YYEKEE come from the germline V gene (reference sequence). Trimming shortened V by 7 bases and J by 7 bases, and 11 bases separated the two germline ends. The CDR3 is CASDLTGEKLFF. In DNA form, the CDR3 reads TGTGCCAGCGACCTGACAGGTGAAAAACTGTTTTTT.

As concerns this clonotype: A much bigger clone sits one base away, suggesting this may be a read error. The chain links TRBV12-3 or TRBV12-4 to TRBJ2-3; 12 bases are shared with TRBD2. CDR3 length equals 16 residues. The CDR3, as DNA: TGTCCCAGCAGTTTACTACTAGCGGGGGGCGCAGATACGCAGTATTTT. Translation: CPSSLLLAGGADTQYF.

This clonotype has more than one count but fewer than ten. V usage is TRBV27 and J usage is TRBJ2-2; the match to TRBD1 covers 8 bases. V shed 1 base and J 1 base; nucleotides not matched to a gene: 2. Germline V gene sequence: CDR1 MNHEY, CDR2 SMNVEV (reference sequence). There are 16 residues in the CDR3. The CDR3 spells CASSLYGTGNTGELFF. Written as DNA, the CDR3 is TGTGCCAGCAGTTTATATGGGACAGGGAACACCGGGGAGCTGTTTTTT.

This chain links TRBV20-1 with TRBJ2-1; a weak D match, TRBD2 (5 bases). Germline V gives CDR1 DFQATT, CDR2 SNEGSKA (reference sequence). Trimming stripped 2 bases from V and 6 bases from J, with 17 bases between. The CDR3 covers 15 residues. CDR3 protein: CSARFSGLAANEQFF. The CDR3, as DNA: TGCAGTGCTAGATTCTCCGGTCTAGCAGCCAATGAGCAGTTCTTC.